The 32 T cell receptor beta chains listed next were all sequenced from one sample in a study of T cells in Graves' hyperthyroidism and ophthalmopathy. From RNA transcripts, TCR beta CDR3 regions were amplified. The TCR CDR3 was amplified in a first-round RT-PCR using the HTBI primer set. TCRdb used MiXCR to reprocess the multiplex PCR reads, holding one entry per CDR3 protein. Here the sample spans a few hundred thousand distinct CDR3 sequences, roughly 20% being singletons. The sequenced sample was blood. Source of these receptors: a man between 25 and 39 years old with Graves' ophthalmopathy.

This rearrangement joins TRBV5-5 to TRBJ1-5; 8 nucleotides agree with TRBD1. CDR1 SGHKS and CDR2 YYEKEE come from the germline V gene (reference sequence). V shed 3 bases, J shed 3 bases, and the junction held 5 bases outside the gene matches. The CDR3 length is 15 residues. The CDR3 protein is CASSYSRGPNQPQHF. The CDR3 DNA follows: TGTGCCAGCAGCTACTCCAGGGGGCCCAATCAGCCCCAGCATTTT.

This chain links TRBV20-1 with TRBJ2-1, with a weak D call TRBD2 (5 bases). Germline V gives CDR1 DFQATT, CDR2 SNEGSKA (reference sequence). The CDR3 extends over 12 amino acids. V gave up 5 bases and J gave up 7 bases, with 12 bases separating them. The CDR3: CSAYGLGNEQFF. CDR3 bases: TGCAGTGCTTATGGACTGGGTAATGAGCAGTTCTTC.

This clonotype was seen a few times. The chain uses TRBV6-1 and TRBJ2-1; TRBD1 matches 8 bases. Trimming at V came to 5 bases and at J to 0 bases, leaving 6 bases not matched to a gene. CDR3 length: 16 residues. Germline V lookup: CDR1 MNHNS, CDR2 SASEGT. This chain's CDR3 is CASSSAGTGSYNEQFF. CDR3 sequence (DNA): TGTGCCAGCAGTTCCGCCGGGACAGGCTCCTACAATGAGCAGTTCTTC.

The chain is built from TRBV12-3 or TRBV12-4 and TRBJ2-2; 11 bases agree with TRBD2. V gave up 4 bases and J gave up 4 bases; unmatched junction bases: 14. The CDR3 is made up of 19 amino acids. The CDR3 sequence is CASSSRVLAGGPFTGELFF. DNA of the CDR3: TGTGCCAGCAGTTCCCGCGTTTTAGCGGGAGGGCCGTTCACCGGGGAGCTGTTTTTT.

This chain joins TRBV6-2 or TRBV6-3 and TRBJ1-1, with D perhaps matching TRBD1 (5 bases). Germline CDR1 is MNHEY and CDR2 is SVGEGT. The CDR3 contains 15 residues. V was cut by 7 bases and J by 1 base, with 16 bases left in between. CDR3: CASIDPGRSNTEAFF. The CDR3 DNA reads as TGTGCCAGCATTGATCCGGGACGGTCGAACACTGAAGCTTTCTTT.

Only a few counts were recorded for this clonotype. The chain links TRBV20-1 to TRBJ2-3; the D gene is possibly TRBD2 (6 bases). Germline values: CDR1 DFQATT, CDR2 SNEGSKA (reference sequence). The CDR3 sequence is 14 residues long. The V and J ends lost 3 bases and 2 bases respectively, with 12 bases between them. CDR3 loop: CSASLADITDTQYF. The CDR3 region has the DNA TGCAGTGCTAGTTTAGCGGATATCACAGATACGCAGTATTTT.

The chain has TRBV2 and TRBJ1-1, with 8 nucleotides matching TRBD1. The trim removed 3 bases at V and 7 bases at J, leaving 4 bases unmatched. The CDR3 has 13 amino acids. CDR1 and CDR2 from the germline V gene are SNHLY and FYNNEI. CDR3 sequence (DNA): TGTGCCAGCAGTGATAACAGGGGGAATGAAGCTTTCTTT. Translation gives CASSDNRGNEAFF.

The V and J genes are TRBV20-1 and TRBJ1-2; D is unclear. The CDR3 has 13 residues. The V gene lost 1 base and the J gene lost 0 bases, with 6 bases spanning the gap. Germline CDR1 is DFQATT and CDR2 is SNEGSKA (reference sequence). CDR3 nucleotide sequence: TGCAGTGCTAGAGGCAGCGCTAACTATGGCTACACCTTC. Translated, it gives CSARGSANYGYTF.

This clonotype has more than one count but fewer than ten. The chain is built from TRBV7-8 and TRBJ2-2, with no clear D. V lost 0 bases and J lost 4, with 3 bases in between. The CDR3 has 13 amino acids. Germline V lookup: CDR1 SGHVS, CDR2 FQNEAQ. The CDR3: CASSLASTGELFF. As DNA, the CDR3 is TGTGCCAGCAGCTTAGCGAGCACCGGGGAGCTGTTTTTT.

The chain recombines TRBV7-6 with TRBJ2-2; D is possibly TRBD1 (6 bases). The CDR3 is made up of 13 amino acids. The V end lost 7 bases, the J end lost 4 bases, and 10 bases lay between the germline ends. Germline V lookup: CDR1 SGHVS, CDR2 FNYEAQ. CDR3 residues: CASTGTITGELFF. CDR3 sequence (DNA): TGTGCCAGCACAGGGACAATCACCGGGGAGCTGTTTTTT.

The table lists this clonotype with many counts. The rearrangement joins TRBV12-3 or TRBV12-4 to TRBJ1-1; possible D gene TRBD1, 5 bases. The V end was cut by 7 bases, the J end by 4 bases, with 16 bases between. The CDR3 runs to 14 residues. CDR3 amino acids: CASISTDGGTEAFF. In nucleotides, the CDR3 is TGTGCCAGCATTTCCACGGATGGGGGCACTGAAGCTTTCTTT.

V usage is TRBV11-3 and J usage is TRBJ1-6; D is undetermined. The V gene's germline CDR1 is SGHNT and CDR2 YENEEA. V lost 5 bases and J lost 0, with 11 bases in between. The CDR3 loop spans 16 amino acids. As DNA, the CDR3 is TGTGCCAGCAGCCCCTCAACAGCCTCCTATAATTCACCCCTCCACTTT. Residues: CASSPSTASYNSPLHF.

The sample holds many counts of this clonotype. The V and J genes are TRBV20-1 and TRBJ2-7; 7 nucleotides agree with TRBD1. The CDR3 covers 14 residues. Germline CDR1 and CDR2: DFQATT and SNEGSKA (reference sequence). The V segment lost 2 bases and the J segment 1 base; nucleotides outside the gene matches: 5. As DNA, the CDR3 is TGCAGTGCTAGATACCGGGACAGATCCTACGAGCAGTACTTC. This gives the protein CSARYRDRSYEQYF.

The genes are TRBV7-2 and TRBJ2-7, with D maybe TRBD2 (5 bases). V was trimmed by 2 bases and J by 2 bases, leaving 10 bases between them. In germline, CDR1 is SGHTA, CDR2 FQGNSA. The CDR3 is made up of 14 amino acids. Here the CDR3 reads CASSLLSGAYEQYF. The CDR3 DNA is TGTGCCAGCAGCTTACTGTCCGGGGCCTACGAGCAGTACTTC.

The chain employs TRBV18 and TRBJ2-2; 9 positions match TRBD1. CDR3 length: 15 amino acids. Trimming at V came to 2 bases and at J to 4 bases, leaving 2 bases not matched to a gene. Germline V gene sequence: CDR1 KGHSH, CDR2 LQKENI. The chain's CDR3 is CASSPRDRVTGELFF. The CDR3 bases are TGTGCCAGCTCACCAAGGGACAGGGTCACCGGGGAGCTGTTTTTT.

This chain joins TRBV10-3 and TRBJ2-5, with a weak D call TRBD1 (5 bases). The CDR3 contains 14 residues. Germline-derived CDR1 and CDR2 are ENHRY and SYGVKD. Deletions cut 4 bases from V and 5 bases from J, with 14 bases between. This CDR3 reads CAISVAGYSETQYF. CDR3 DNA sequence: TGTGCCATCAGTGTAGCAGGGTATTCGGAGACCCAGTACTTC.

In this sample, this clonotype turned up many times. One junction end disagrees with the germline gene, perhaps due to a read error. The chain is built from TRBV5-1 and TRBJ2-3; D perhaps matches TRBD2 (6 bases). Germline-derived CDR1 and CDR2 are SGHRS and YFSETQ. The CDR3 is made up of 16 amino acids. The CDR3 loop is CANSLVPGARADTQYF. CDR3 nucleotides: TGCGCCAACAGCTTGGTTCCGGGAGCGCGGGCAGATACGCAGTATTTT.

This clonotype was found many times. V gene TRBV7-8 combines with J gene TRBJ2-3; perhaps TRBD1 as D (6 bases). The CDR3 length is 16 residues. Germline V CDR1 and CDR2: SGHVS, FQNEAQ. Trimming took 2 bases from V and 1 from J, leaving 13 bases between them. CDR3 in amino acids: CASSLWAGAGTDTQYF. CDR3 nucleotides: TGTGCCAGCAGCTTATGGGCAGGGGCGGGCACAGATACGCAGTATTTT.

This clonotype has just a few counts. This chain uses TRBV12-3 or TRBV12-4 with TRBJ1-2; D remains ambiguous. The V end lost 4 bases, the J end lost 4 bases, and 10 bases lay between the germline ends. The CDR3 has 13 residues. The CDR3, as DNA: TGTGCCAGCAGTTCGGACCCCTTCTATGGCTACACCTTC. This sequence encodes CASSSDPFYGYTF.

This chain connects TRBV28 to TRBJ1-2; no definite D call. Germline loops: CDR1 MDHEN, CDR2 SYDVKM. Trimming shortened V by 6 bases and J by 3 bases, and 11 bases separated the two germline ends. CDR3 length: 13 residues. CDR3 DNA sequence: TGTGCCAGCAGCTACGGACTCGACTATGGCTACACCTTC. Its protein is CASSYGLDYGYTF.

The V gene is TRBV12-3 or TRBV12-4, the J gene TRBJ1-2; D is undetermined. The CDR3 spans 15 residues. V was shortened by 4 bases and J by 6 bases, with 18 bases between the two germline ends. The CDR3 sequence: CASSSQTPLRDGYTF. As DNA, the CDR3 is TGTGCCAGCAGTTCTCAGACTCCCCTGAGGGATGGCTACACCTTC.

This clonotype was detected many times. The chain recombines TRBV7-2 with TRBJ1-5; D is perhaps TRBD1 (5 bases). The V end was cut by 5 bases, the J end by 0 bases, with 8 bases between. Germline loops: CDR1 SGHTA, CDR2 FQGNSA. The CDR3 is made up of 14 amino acids. The CDR3 reads CASSKDISNQPQHF. Here the CDR3 DNA reads TGTGCCAGCAGCAAGGACATTAGCAATCAGCCCCAGCATTTT.

Regarding this clonotype: At one end the junction does not follow the germline gene, possibly because of a read error. The rearrangement links TRBV7-9 to TRBJ2-6; a possible D gene is TRBD1 (6 bases). This CDR3 is built from 15 residues. Germline CDR1 is SEHNR and CDR2 is FQNEAQ (reference sequence). The CDR3 DNA reads as TGTGCCAGCAGCCAATACAGGGTCGGGGTCAACGTCCTGACTTTC. This sequence encodes CASSQYRVGVNVLTF. The full variable domain, in which reference TRBV7-9 and TRBJ2-6 provide the parts outside the CDR3, is DTGVSQNPRHKITKRGQNVTFRCDPISEHNRLYWYRQTLGQGPEFLTYFQNEAQLEKSRLLSDRFSAERPKGSFSTLEIQRTEQGDSAMYLCASSQYRVGVNVLTFGAGSRLTVL.

This clonotype came up a few times. This chain uses TRBV6-6 with TRBJ1-2; D remains ambiguous. This CDR3 is 16 amino acids long. With 0 bases removed from V and 4 bases from J, the gap between germline ends came to 15 bases. Germline-derived CDR1 and CDR2 are MNHNY and SVGAGI (reference sequence). The CDR3 DNA follows: TGTGCCAGCAGTTACTCGAGAGGCCAGCCTACCTATGGCTACACCTTC. This gives the protein CASSYSRGQPTYGYTF.

The V and J genes are TRBV12-3 or TRBV12-4 and TRBJ1-4; D not certain. Trimming shortened V by 0 bases and J by 8 bases, and 7 bases separated the two germline ends. This CDR3 is 13 amino acids long. DNA for the CDR3: TGTGCCAGCAGTTTAGCCGGGTACGAAAAACTGTTTTTT. The encoded protein is CASSLAGYEKLFF.

This clonotype was observed a few times. The CDR3 loop is CASSYSASGRYEQYF. The CDR3 DNA reads TGTGCCAGCAGTTACTCGGCTAGCGGGAGATACGAGCAGTACTTC. The gene calls are TRBV6-2 or TRBV6-3 and TRBJ2-7; 10 bases are a match to TRBD2. Germline-derived CDR1 and CDR2 are MNHEY and SVGEGT. The V and J ends lost 0 bases and 4 bases, in that order; junction bases with no gene match: 3. The CDR3 sequence is 15 residues long.

This clonotype was seen a handful of times. V and J are TRBV12-3 or TRBV12-4 and TRBJ2-1, with 7 bases lining up with TRBD1. There are 13 residues in the CDR3. V lost 6 bases and J lost 6; bases outside the gene matches: 5. CDR3 sequence reads: CASRWDSRNEQFF. For the CDR3, the DNA is TGTGCCAGCAGGTGGGACAGCCGCAATGAGCAGTTCTTC.

This clonotype has a handful of counts. The gene calls are TRBV12-3 or TRBV12-4 and TRBJ2-2, with D possibly TRBD2 on 5 matching bases. V lost 3 bases and J 7 bases, leaving 15 bases between the germline ends. This CDR3 is built from 15 residues. CDR3 amino acids: CASSFEREGGGELFF. In nucleotides, the CDR3 is TGTGCCAGCAGTTTCGAGAGAGAGGGCGGCGGGGAGCTGTTTTTT.

In this sample, this clonotype turned up many times. The chain joins TRBV9 to TRBJ2-5; possible D gene TRBD1, 5 bases. Trimming left V 2 bases short and J 5 bases short, with 10 bases between. The CDR3 is 13 amino acids. Germline CDR1 is SGDLS and CDR2 is YYNGEE. CDR3: CASSVQGRETQYF. CDR3 nucleotide sequence: TGTGCCAGCAGCGTTCAGGGCCGGGAGACCCAGTACTTC.

The rearrangement uses TRBV19 and TRBJ1-6; 8 positions agree with TRBD1. This CDR3 has 15 amino acids. V shed 6 bases and J 6 bases; nucleotides not matched to a gene: 7. The V gene's germline CDR1 is LNHDA and CDR2 SQIVND (reference sequence). For the CDR3, the DNA is TGTGCCAGTAGCACCCGACAGGGGACTAATTCACCCCTCCACTTT. This sequence encodes CASSTRQGTNSPLHF.

As to this clonotype: A read error may explain this, as a much larger clone is one base away. The chain combines TRBV20-1 with TRBJ2-5; TRBD2 aligns across 8 bases. The CDR3 has 15 residues. Looked up from germline, CDR1 is DFQATT and CDR2 is SNEGSKA (reference sequence). This CDR3 reads CSARESGLDYETQCF. In DNA form, the CDR3 reads TGCAGTGCTAGGGAATCGGGACTAGATTATGAGACCCAGTGCTTC.

This rearrangement joins TRBV6-5 to TRBJ1-5, with D hard to call. This CDR3 spans 13 amino acids. The germline V gene encodes CDR1 MNHEY and CDR2 SVGAGI. V was shortened by 4 bases and J by 4 bases, with 8 bases between the two germline ends. The CDR3 sequence: CASSSLGNQPQHF. The CDR3, as DNA: TGTGCCAGCAGTTCCCTAGGAAATCAGCCCCAGCATTTT.